This TCR beta chain was observed in a study of T cells expressing NK-cell markers. Study outcomes and limitations: Dominance of the CD3+CD56-NKG2C+ fraction by these clonotypes also held in a handful of donors.

With the 5' RACE reads reprocessed, TCRdb shows one record per CDR3 protein and no DNA. This sample's table has under 200,000 distinct CDR3 sequences. The CDR3 is 15 residues long. Germline CDR1 and CDR2: LNHNV and YYDKDF (reference sequence). About this clonotype: Antigen unknown.

V usage is TRBV15 and J usage is TRBJ1-1. The source is a woman between 18 and 69 years old in good health. Material for sequencing was blood T cells: a sorted CD56 or NKG2C T cell subset, CD4+ or CD8+ T cells, or bulk PBMC T cells (not recorded which). CDR3 region: CATSRERAVNTEAFF.